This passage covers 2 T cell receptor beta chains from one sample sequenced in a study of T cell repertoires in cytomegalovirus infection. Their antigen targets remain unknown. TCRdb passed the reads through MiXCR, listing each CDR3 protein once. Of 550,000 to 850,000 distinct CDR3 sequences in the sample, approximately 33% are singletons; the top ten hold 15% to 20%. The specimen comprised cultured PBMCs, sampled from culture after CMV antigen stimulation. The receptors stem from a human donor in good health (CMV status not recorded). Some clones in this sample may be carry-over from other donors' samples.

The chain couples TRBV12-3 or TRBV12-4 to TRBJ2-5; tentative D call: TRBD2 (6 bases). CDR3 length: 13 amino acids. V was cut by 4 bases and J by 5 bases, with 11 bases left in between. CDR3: CASSSRRVETQYF. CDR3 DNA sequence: TGTGCCAGCAGTTCCCGGAGGGTCGAGACCCAGTACTTC.

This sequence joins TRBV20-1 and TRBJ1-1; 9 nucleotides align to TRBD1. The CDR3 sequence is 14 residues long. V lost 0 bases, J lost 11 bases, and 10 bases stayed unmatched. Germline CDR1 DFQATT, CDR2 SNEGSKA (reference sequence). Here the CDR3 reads CSAREGTGIVSAFF. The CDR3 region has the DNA TGCAGTGCTAGAGAGGGGACAGGGATCGTGTCGGCTTTCTTT.